This TCR beta chain was obtained from a study of blood T cell repertoires in COVID-19. Trimming removed 4 bases at V and 4 bases at J, with 8 bases between. CDR1 and CDR2 (germline): KGHDR, SFDVKD. This CDR3 comprises 13 residues. Method: immunoSEQ multiplex PCR; TCRdb's copy keeps in-frame clones and lacks some. The table has around 50,000 clones, approximately 86% seen once; the top ten hold less than 3%. This sequence originates from a woman older than 75 with acute or convalescent COVID-19. The sample taken for sequencing was peripheral blood. This sequence joins TRBV24-1 and TRBJ2-3; D is possibly TRBD1 (5 bases). CDR3 nucleotides: TGTGCCACCAGTGACCCGACAGCAGATACGCAGTATTTT. This translates into CATSDPTADTQYF.